Presented here are 9 T cell receptor beta chains from one specimen sequenced in a study of shared clonotypes between healthy human individuals. The repertoire was sequenced with immunoSEQ multiplex PCR; TCRdb's copy has only in-frame clones and lacks some. The table records 2 million to 2.5 million clones, about 90% of them present only once. Sequenced input: naive CD4+ T cells from PBMCs. Described subset: CD45RA+ positively selected. Receptors originate from a man in his late teens or twenties in good health. Some clones in this sample may be carry-over from other donors' samples.

Remarks on this clone: At one end the junction does not follow the germline gene, possibly because of a read error. The CDR3 loop is CTSSQGRGMTEAFF. CDR3 in DNA: TGCACCAGCAGCCAGGGCAGGGGGATGACTGAAGCTTTCTTT. The chain links TRBV4-3 to TRBJ1-1, with 7 bases identical to TRBD1. Germline CDR1 is LGHNA and CDR2 is YSLEER. There are 14 residues in the CDR3.

This chain uses TRBV15 with TRBJ1-1; D unresolved. The CDR3 has 14 residues. V was pared by 5 bases and J by 6 bases, with 16 bases between. Germline V gene sequence: CDR1 LNHNV, CDR2 YYDKDF (reference sequence). The CDR3: CATSLGRVAAEAFF. CDR3 coding DNA: TGTGCCACCAGCCTGGGCCGGGTGGCGGCTGAAGCTTTCTTT. The variable domain in full, with the rest retrieved from reference TRBV15 and TRBJ1-1, is DAMVIQNPRYQVTQFGKPVTLSCSQTLNHNVMYWYQQKSSQAPKLLFHYYDKDFNNEADTPDNFQSRRPNTSFCFLDIRSPGLGDTAMYLCATSLGRVAAEAFFGQGTRLTVV.

As concerns this clone: The sample contains more than one DNA sequence encoding this CDR3. The genes are TRBV27 and TRBJ1-2; D may be TRBD1 (5 bases). Germline V lookup: CDR1 MNHEY, CDR2 SMNVEV (reference sequence). The CDR3 is 12 amino acids. The V end lost 2 bases, the J end lost 6 bases, and 7 bases lay between the germline ends. Here the CDR3 reads CASSLGGDGYTF. The CDR3 DNA sequence: TGTGCCAGCAGTTTAGGAGGGGATGGCTACACCTTC.

J is TRBJ2-7 and V is TRBV19; possibly TRBD1 or TRBD2 for D (5 bases each). This CDR3 spans 14 amino acids. Trimming pared 11 bases from V and 2 bases from J, leaving 19 bases between. Per germline, CDR1 LNHDA and CDR2 SQIVND (reference sequence). CDR3 region: CASTGAHEPYEQYF. DNA of the CDR3: TGTGCCTCTACCGGGGCGCATGAGCCCTACGAGCAGTACTTC.

The V and J genes are TRBV19 and TRBJ2-3; possibly TRBD2 for D (5 bases). Trimming removed 6 bases from V and 4 bases from J, with 11 bases in between. The CDR3 loop spans 13 amino acids. Germline-derived CDR1 and CDR2 are LNHDA and SQIVND (reference sequence). The CDR3 region has the DNA TGTGCCAGTAGGCCAACGGGGTCAGATACGCAGTATTTT. Protein product: CASRPTGSDTQYF.

The chain is built from TRBV7-9 and TRBJ2-7, with TRBD2 matching 10 bases. Germline-derived CDR1 and CDR2 are SEHNR and FQNEAQ (reference sequence). The CDR3 runs to 17 residues. J was trimmed by 1 base and V by 6 bases; bases with no gene match: 12. The CDR3, as DNA: TGTGCCAGCAGTCCTTCGAGCGGGAGGGCCGGATCCTACGAGCAGTACTTC. Protein product: CASSPSSGRAGSYEQYF.

The chain employs TRBV20-1 and TRBJ2-7; D is perhaps TRBD2 (7 bases). V gave up 6 bases and J gave up 5 bases, with 11 bases separating them. Germline V gives CDR1 DFQATT, CDR2 SNEGSKA (reference sequence). This CDR3 has 11 amino acids. This chain's CDR3 is CSAEGGDEQYF. The CDR3 DNA follows: TGCAGTGCCGAGGGGGGGGACGAGCAGTACTTC.

As DNA, the CDR3 is TGTGCCAGCAGCTTAAGGCAGCTGTGGGCCAACGTCCTGACTTTC. Encoded protein: CASSLRQLWANVLTF. The chain couples TRBV11-2 to TRBJ2-6; D is unclear. CDR1 is SGHAT and CDR2 is FQNNGV in the germline V gene. The CDR3 length is 15 residues. V was clipped by 2 bases and J by 5 bases, with 10 bases between them.

The chain links TRBV4-2 to TRBJ2-1; D remains ambiguous. Germline V CDR1 and CDR2: LGHNA, YNFKEQ. CDR3 length: 14 residues. Trimming took off 1 base at V and 5 bases at J, with 9 bases between the two ends. CDR3 amino acids: CASSQVGSNNEQFF. DNA for the CDR3: TGTGCCAGCAGCCAAGTTGGGTCAAACAATGAGCAGTTCTTC.